This T cell receptor beta chain was sequenced in a study of monozygotic twins with inflammatory bowel disease (dated 2019 in TCRdb). In the study overall: A total of approximately 30 monozygotic twin pairs were included in the full study, comprising nine German pairs (four IBD-concordant, five IBD-discordant) and 19 IBD-discordant Danish pairs. The search for disease-associated traits relied mainly on comparing IBD patients with their genetically identical healthy co-twins within discordant pairs. Each individual had, on average, about 151 000 unique TCRalpha sequences and 181 000 unique TCRbeta sequences available for analysis. General study outcomes and caveats: TCRbeta repertoire diversity, by inverse Simpson index, was decreased in IBD patients compared with their healthy co-twins. Compared with healthy twins, IBD patients had fewer clonotypes in common with other individuals, a difference most pronounced in patients showing signs of disease activity. The analysis was unable to tell different T cell subtypes apart. No single strong signal or clonotype linked to IBD turned up in the results, so the idea that one exists was not supported. Background noise and inter-individual variability may have been introduced into the repertoires by the differing immunosuppressive treatments among patients. Repertoire similarity did not differ between concordant and discordant twins, which could be due to limited statistical power.

CDR3 length: 17 amino acids, cysteine to phenylalanine. DNA is not recorded here. As concerns this clonotype: Its antigen remains undetermined.

The method behind the library was 5' RACE. The input for every TCR library was roughly 3.5 ug of total RNA. For each sample, cDNA was synthesized in eight separate reactions using SMARTScribe reverse transcriptase. During cDNA synthesis, unique molecular identifiers containing a 6-nucleotide sample barcode were introduced by template switching. Two nested PCRs of about 16 and 10 cycles amplified the TCRalpha and TCRbeta cDNA, and bead purification followed each PCR. Before amplification, the cDNA was treated with uracil DNA-glycosylase and purified using the QIAquick PCR purification kit. In the second PCR, Illumina TruSeq-compatible adapters and sample-specific barcodes were added. TapeStation and Qubit were used to check library quality and concentration, and 5 ng of each library went into the pool. Sequencing of pooled libraries was carried out on an Illumina HiSeq2500 single-index Rapid Run using 2 x 100 bp reads and custom sequencing primers. The authors processed their data as follows. MiGEC version 1.2.6 was used for UMI-based consensus assembly to correct PCR and sequencing errors. V(D)J alignment, clonotype assembly and CDR3 extraction were performed with MiXCR version 2.1.1. To normalise gene usage, clonotype sharing and MAIT/NKT TCR abundance, the top 1000, 10 000 and 20 000 clonotypes in each sample were analysed. After downsampling to 27 000 UMIs, diversity was calculated as the inverse Simpson index using the vegan R package. Paired Mann-Whitney U tests were applied to discordant twin pairs, with Benjamini-Hochberg correction for multiple testing. TCRdb reprocessed the public reads and reports one entry per CDR3 protein sequence, without DNA. The V and J calls were determined by TCRdb, not by the authors. The table of this sample itemizes hundreds of thousands of distinct CDR3 sequences. The ten largest clonotypes hold 5.5% to 6.5% of the sample.

A roughly 2.4 ml peripheral blood sample was drawn into PAXgene tubes per donor and stored at -80°C. Without any T cell sorting, total RNA was extracted from whole blood using the PAXgene blood miRNA kit on an automated QIAcube. Peripheral blood from monozygotic twin pairs, either concordant or discordant for inflammatory bowel disease, underwent deep TCRalpha and TCRbeta repertoire profiling that used unique molecular barcoding. Smoking habits were recorded for all twin pairs, with individuals classified as current, former or never smokers. The clonotype was recovered from a human donor with ulcerative colitis or Crohn's disease, or a healthy co-twin of an affected twin (not recorded which). This chain is built from TRBV5-3 and TRBJ1-2; TCRdb gives TRBD1 as the D gene, but with no DNA this cannot be confirmed. TRBV5-3 is sorted into the ORF group, with uncertain function. The sequenced sample was blood. The CDR3 corresponds to CARSLEQGLRCNYGYTF.